This TCR beta chain was sequenced during a study of blood T cells in healthy people across ages (dated by TCRdb to the mid-2010s). With regard to the full study: Template switching captured roughly one uniquely barcoded TCR beta cDNA molecule per two T cells in model experiments. To avoid experimental bias, donors of different ages were distributed randomly across sequencing lanes. The study analyzed two additional independent replicas of 1 million unique cDNA reads from the same blood draw for two donors, one aged 18 to 30 and one aged 80 or older. To track age-related changes in TCR beta repertoire diversity, the study relied on deep sequencing normalized with unique cDNA molecular identifiers. The donors were divided into four age groups: young (average around 16 years), middle-aged (about 40), aged (about 60) and long-lived (roughly 82). Broader findings and caveats from the paper: The percentage of naive T cells measured by flow cytometry correlated strongly with observed TCR beta diversity. The long-lived group showed more naive CD4+ T cells, fewer expanded clones and increased TCR diversity than the aged group, suggesting age selection. Because profiling used bulk unsorted PBMCs, naive and antigen-experienced compartments could not be compared conclusively. As age increased, observed TCR beta diversity per million T cells dropped in a roughly linear way, and a significant reduction was already evident by age about 40. Estimates of total diversity from one million sequenced T cells were regarded as lower bounds and underestimates. Donor CMV infection status was unknown, potentially confounding age-related changes in expanded clonotypes.

Donors were 30 to 45 systemically healthy Caucasian individuals from Russia aged roughly 6 to 100 years. Roughly 9 milliliters of peripheral blood were drawn from each donor into EDTA-treated Vacutainer tubes. Ficoll-Paque density-gradient centrifugation was used to isolate PBMCs, with at least 6 million per sample. Total RNA, at least 6 micrograms per sample, was extracted from PBMCs with Trizol reagent. For every donor, an aliquot of PBMCs went through flow cytometry to measure the percentages of naive CD45RAhigh/CD27high T cells. CDR3 length: 11 amino acids, cysteine to phenylalanine. Only the CDR3 portion is preserved as DNA: 33 bases, with reading frame beginning at the first base. At the junction V is shortened by 4 bases and J by 9 bases, with 9 bases in between. For CDR1 and CDR2, the germline V gene lists MNHEY and SVGEGT. On this clonotype itself: Its cognate antigen has yet to be identified. The sample holds no much larger clone one base away, and base qualities are not on file.

Receptor amplification or capture employed 5' RACE. Sequencing instrument: Illumina HiSeq 2500. A second roughly 6 to 11 cycle PCR used a sample-barcoded 5' primer and a J-beta primer mix. A template-switch 5' adaptor carrying 12 random nucleotides introduced a unique molecular identifier onto each TCR beta cDNA molecule. Each sample yielded at least 2.5 million CDR3-containing paired-end reads. First-strand cDNA was synthesized from all RNA with the Mint cDNA synthesis kit, primed by a TRBC-specific oligonucleotide. Following uracil-DNA glycosylase treatment, a first 18-cycle PCR with universal primers M1SS and BC2_uni_R was performed on all cDNA. Per the original workflow: Normalization of each sample was performed by random selection of 1 million high-quality reads, each carrying a distinct molecular identifier. Reads with shared molecular identifiers were discarded instead of being binned into consensus sequences. CDR3 identification, clonotype clustering and error correction used MiTCR with a Q25 quality threshold and the strictest error-elimination algorithm. A nonparametric unseen species model with Euler transformation was used to estimate a lower bound on total TCR beta diversity. TCRdb ran its own pipeline on the public reads, namely fastp trimming at Q25 and MiXCR clone calling, and kept in-frame beta chains. Duplicate CDR3 protein sequences are folded into a single record with the most common DNA and genes. TCRdb assigned the V and J calls; the authors' analysis was not used. The sample records hundreds of thousands of distinct CDR3 sequences, less than 45% of which are singletons. The ten largest account for 25% to 35% of the sample.

The sequence came from an elderly man in good health. This sequence uses TRBV6-2 or TRBV6-3 and TRBJ1-1, with no reliable assignment of the D segment. The specimen was blood. The CDR3: CASSWTDKAFF. The base sequence is TGTGCCAGCAGTTGGACCGACAAAGCTTTCTTT.